This section outlines one T cell receptor (beta chain) sequence together with its context. The antigen is not known. The CDR3 extends over 12 amino acids. Per germline, CDR1 LGHDT and CDR2 YNNKEL (reference sequence). Trimming removed 0 bases from V and 5 bases from J, with 4 bases in between. This sample stems from a study of T cells after yellow fever vaccination. About the study: The fractions with low cell numbers were processed using SMART-Seq v4 Ultra Low Input.

General study findings and limits: It was a weaker secondary response, yet one that peaked faster, at day 5 versus 15. The booster response re-showed most primary clones: approximately 97% CD4, around 85% CD8.

TCRdb fed the 5' RACE reads into MiXCR, producing one record per CDR3 protein. The sample consists of some 420,000 distinct CDR3 sequences, about 19% of them appearing once. The input for sequencing was PBMCs, taken before the yellow fever booster vaccination. V is TRBV3-1 and J is TRBJ2-5; D is uncertain. The sequence came from a man between 18 and 35 years old who received the YFV17D yellow fever vaccine. CDR3 sequence reads: CASSQDMETQYF. The CDR3 nucleotides read TGTGCCAGCAGCCAAGATATGGAGACCCAGTACTTC.